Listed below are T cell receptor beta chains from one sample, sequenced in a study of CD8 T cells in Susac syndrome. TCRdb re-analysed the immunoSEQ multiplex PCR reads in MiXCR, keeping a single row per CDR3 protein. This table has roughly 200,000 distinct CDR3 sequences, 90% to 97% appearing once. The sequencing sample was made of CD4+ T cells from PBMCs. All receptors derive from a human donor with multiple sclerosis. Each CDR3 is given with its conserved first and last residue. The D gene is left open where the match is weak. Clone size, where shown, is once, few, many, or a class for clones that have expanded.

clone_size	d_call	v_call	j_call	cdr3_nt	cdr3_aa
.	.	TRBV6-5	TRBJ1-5	TGTGCCAGCAGTTCCTGGGGGGACCGGGGCAATCAGCCCCAGCATTTT	CASSSWGDRGNQPQHF
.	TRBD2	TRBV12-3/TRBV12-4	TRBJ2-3	TGTGCCAGCAGTCCTACGGACGGGAGGGACACAGATACGCAGTATTTT	CASSPTDGRDTDTQYF
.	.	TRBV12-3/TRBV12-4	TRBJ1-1	TGTGCCAGCAGCTGGGGAGGCGCTGAAGCTTTCTTT	CASSWGGAEAFF
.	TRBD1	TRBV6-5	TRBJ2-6	TGTGCCAGCAGTTCCCGAAGACAGGGGGGGACTGGGGCCAACGTCCTGACTTTC	CASSSRRQGGTGANVLTF
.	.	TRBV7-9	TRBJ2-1	TGTGCCAGCAGCGTTAGGGTTCAGCAGTTCTTC	CASSVRVQQFF
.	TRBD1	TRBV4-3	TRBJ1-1	TGCGCCAGCAGCCAAGATCAGGGGGCGAACACTGAAGCTTTCTTT	CASSQDQGANTEAFF
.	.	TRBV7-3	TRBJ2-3	TGTGCCAGCAGCGCCGACAGGCCAGATACGCAGTATTTT	CASSADRPDTQYF
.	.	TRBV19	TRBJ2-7	TGTGCCAGTAGCCGCCGCAACTCCTACGAGCAGTACTTC	CASSRRNSYEQYF
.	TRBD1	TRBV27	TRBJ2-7	TGTGCCAGCAGTTTCGACAGGGGCTACGAGCAGTACTTC	CASSFDRGYEQYF
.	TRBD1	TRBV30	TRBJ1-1	TGTGCCTGGAGGAGGACAGGTGAAGCTTTCTTT	CAWRRTGEAFF
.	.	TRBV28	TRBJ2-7	TGTGCCAGCAAATCCCCACAGGGTATCTACGAGCAGTACTTC	CASKSPQGIYEQYF
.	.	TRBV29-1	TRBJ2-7	TGCAGCGCCCAAGTGGGCTACGAGCAGTACTTC	CSAQVGYEQYF
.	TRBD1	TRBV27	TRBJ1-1	TGTGCCAGCAGTCCGGGGGACAGGGGGGCCAACACTGAAGCTTTCTTT	CASSPGDRGANTEAFF
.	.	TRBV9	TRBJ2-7	TGTGCCAGCAGCCCGCACGTACGGGGTTTTACCTACGAGCAGTACTTC	CASSPHVRGFTYEQYF
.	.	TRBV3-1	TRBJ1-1	TGTGCCAGCAGCCGGACAGTCCTGAACACTGAAGCTTTCTTT	CASSRTVLNTEAFF
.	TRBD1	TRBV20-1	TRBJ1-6	TGCAGTGCTAGGACGGACAGGGCGGGTTCACCCCTCCACTTT	CSARTDRAGSPLHF
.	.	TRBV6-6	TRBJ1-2	TGTGCCAGCAGTTACTCGGAACTTCGCTATGGCTACACCTTC	CASSYSELRYGYTF
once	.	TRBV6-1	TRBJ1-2	TGTGCCAGCAGTGCACTGGGAACGGGGGGGGGCTATGGCTACACCTTC	CASSALGTGGGYGYTF
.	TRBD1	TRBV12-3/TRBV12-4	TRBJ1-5	TGTGCCAGCAGTCCCCAGGGGGCGGAGAGCAATCAGCCCCAGCATTTT	CASSPQGAESNQPQHF
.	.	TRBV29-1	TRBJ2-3	TGCAGCGCGGGACTCCTAGTAGGGGATACGCAGTATTTT	CSAGLLVGDTQYF
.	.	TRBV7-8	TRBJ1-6	TGTGCCAGCAGCTTACGGCCAACCGGGCCGATTAATTCACCCCTCCACTTT	CASSLRPTGPINSPLHF
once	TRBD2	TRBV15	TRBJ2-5	TGTGCCACCAGCAGAGAGCCCCAGGGAGGGGAGACCCAGTACTTC	CATSREPQGGETQYF
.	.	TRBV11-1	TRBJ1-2	TGTGCCAGCAGCTTCGTCAGGGATGGCGGTGGCTACACCTTC	CASSFVRDGGGYTF
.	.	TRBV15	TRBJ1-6	TGTGCCACCAGCAGAGATAGACTCAGAACTAATTCACCCCTCCACTTT	CATSRDRLRTNSPLHF
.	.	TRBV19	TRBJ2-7	TGTGCCAGTAGTAGAGAAGGTTACGAGCAGTACTTC	CASSREGYEQYF
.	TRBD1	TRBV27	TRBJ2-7	TGTGCCACCAGGGACAGGGGGCGGTACGAGCAGTACTTC	CATRDRGRYEQYF
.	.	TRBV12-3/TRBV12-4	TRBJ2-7	TGTGCCAGCAGTTTAGTCCTGTCGCACGAGCAGTACTTC	CASSLVLSHEQYF
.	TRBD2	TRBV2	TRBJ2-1	TGTGCCAGCAGCGGGACTATTAATGAGCAGTTCTTC	CASSGTINEQFF
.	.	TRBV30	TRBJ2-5	TGTGCCTGGAGTGGTCTAGCCAGGGAGACCCAGTACTTC	CAWSGLARETQYF
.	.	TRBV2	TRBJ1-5	TGTGCCAGCAGTGAGTCTCAGCCCCAGCATTTT	CASSESQPQHF
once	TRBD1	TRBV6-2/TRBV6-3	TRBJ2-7	TGTGCCAGCAGAGGGACAGATTTTCTAGACGAGCAGTACTTC	CASRGTDFLDEQYF
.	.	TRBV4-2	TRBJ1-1	TGTGCCAGCAGGACCGACAGGACTGCGATGAACACTGAAGCTTTCTTT	CASRTDRTAMNTEAFF
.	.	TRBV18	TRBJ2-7	TGTGCCAGCTCACCAAGGACAGATGCTACATCCTACGAGCAGTACTTC	CASSPRTDATSYEQYF
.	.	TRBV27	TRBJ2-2	TGTGCCAGCACCCGCCGGGGGGCCCACACCGGGGAGCTGTTTTTT	CASTRRGAHTGELFF
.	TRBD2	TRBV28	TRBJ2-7	TGTGCCAGCAGCCTCGCGGGACTAGTCTACGAGCAGTACTTC	CASSLAGLVYEQYF
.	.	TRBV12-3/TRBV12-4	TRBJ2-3	TGTGCCAGCAGGCCAATGCGGGGCCCCACAGATACGCAGTATTTT	CASRPMRGPTDTQYF
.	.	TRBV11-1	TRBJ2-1	TGTGCCAGCACCCCCCTAGGGGGTATTGAGCAGTTCTTC	CASTPLGGIEQFF
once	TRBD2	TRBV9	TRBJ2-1	TGTGCCAGCAGCACCCGACTAGCGGGGCCCTACAATGAGCAGTTCTTC	CASSTRLAGPYNEQFF
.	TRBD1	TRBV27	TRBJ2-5	TGTGCCAGCAGTTCGACAGGGCTCCAAGAGACCCAGTACTTC	CASSSTGLQETQYF
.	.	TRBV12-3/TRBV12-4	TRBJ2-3	TGTGCCAGCAGTTTAGGAGTCCGAGGGCCAGATACGCAGTATTTT	CASSLGVRGPDTQYF
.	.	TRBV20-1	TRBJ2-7	TGCAGTGCTAAAAAACAGGGCAGGACCTACGAGCAGTACTTC	CSAKKQGRTYEQYF
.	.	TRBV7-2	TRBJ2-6	TGTGCCAGCAGCTTAGAAATCGGCAGGGGTGCCGCTGGGGCCAACGTCCTGACTTTC	CASSLEIGRGAAGANVLTF
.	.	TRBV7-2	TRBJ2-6	TGTGCCAGCAGCTTAGACACCATCCACGTCCTGACTTTC	CASSLDTIHVLTF
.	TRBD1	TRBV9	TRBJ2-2	TGTGCCAGCAGCGTAGTAGGGCAGGGGGCTGCTAACACCGGGGAGCTGTTTTTT	CASSVVGQGAANTGELFF
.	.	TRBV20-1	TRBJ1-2	TGCAGTGCCAGCGGGGGCGAGGAGGGACCTGTGGGAGGCTACACCTTC	CSASGGEEGPVGGYTF
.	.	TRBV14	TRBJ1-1	TGTGCCAGCAGCCAACGCACAGGGTGGAGGACTGAAGCTTTCTTT	CASSQRTGWRTEAFF
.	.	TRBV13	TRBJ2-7	TGTGCCAGCAGCTTAGAGGTGTCCTACGAGCAGTACTTC	CASSLEVSYEQYF
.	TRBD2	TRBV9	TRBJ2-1	TGTGCCAGCAGCGACGTCAGGACTAGCTTGCAGTTCTTC	CASSDVRTSLQFF
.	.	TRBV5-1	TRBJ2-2	TGCGCCAGCAGGTCATACACAGGAAGGGAGAACACCGGGGAGCTGTTTTTT	CASRSYTGRENTGELFF
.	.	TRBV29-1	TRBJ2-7	TGCAGCGTTGTACAGGATGTCTACGAGCAGTACTTC	CSVVQDVYEQYF
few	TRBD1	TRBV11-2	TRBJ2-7	TGTGCCAGCAGCTTGGGACAGGGGGTGTACGAGCAGTACTTC	CASSLGQGVYEQYF
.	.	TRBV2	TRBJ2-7	TGTGCCAGCAGGGTCATATCCTACGAGCAGTACTTC	CASRVISYEQYF
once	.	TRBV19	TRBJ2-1	TGTGCCAGTAGGAGGCCAGGGGATCCCTACAATGAGCAGTTCTTC	CASRRPGDPYNEQFF
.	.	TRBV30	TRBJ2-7	TGTGCCTGGAGTGTCCGGGGCTACGAGCAGTACTTC	CAWSVRGYEQYF
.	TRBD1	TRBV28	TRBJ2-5	TGTGCCAGCAGTTTGACAGGGATGGGGGAGACCCAGTACTTC	CASSLTGMGETQYF